The 15 T cell receptor beta chains reported below all come from one sample, sequenced in a study of T cell repertoires in cytomegalovirus infection. The antigens of these receptors remain unknown. MiXCR, applied by TCRdb to the reads, yields one record per CDR3 protein. The sample holds around 500,000 distinct CDR3 sequences; more than 40% are singletons and the top ten take 43%. This sample comprised cultured PBMCs, obtained from culture after CMV antigen stimulation. Receptors were obtained from a human donor in good health (CMV status not recorded). Some clones in this sample may be carry-over from other donors' samples.

This clonotype has a handful of counts. This chain uses TRBV7-9 with TRBJ2-1, with D tentatively TRBD1 (5 bases). The CDR3 spans 14 residues. Germline loops: CDR1 SEHNR, CDR2 FQNEAQ (reference sequence). The V gene lost 1 base and the J gene lost 9 bases, with 13 bases spanning the gap. The CDR3 DNA sequence: TGTGCCAGCAGCTTAGAAACAGGTCTGACTGAGCAGTTCTTC. It yields the protein CASSLETGLTEQFF.

In its sample, this clonotype was seen a few times. This chain links TRBV24-1 with TRBJ2-3, with 11 bases aligning to TRBD2. CDR3 length: 20 residues. Germline loops: CDR1 KGHDR, CDR2 SFDVKD. Germline trimming cut 1 base from V and 0 bases from J; bases unmatched to any gene: 11. This CDR3 is CATSDLLVLAGEASTDTQYF. CDR3 sequence (DNA): TGTGCCACCAGTGATTTATTGGTACTAGCGGGGGAAGCTAGCACAGATACGCAGTATTTT.

V gene TRBV27 combines with J gene TRBJ2-7, with 7 bases matching TRBD2. After removal of 5 bases from V and 3 bases from J, the junction contained 10 bases not matched to a gene. The CDR3 totals 15 residues. CDR1 is MNHEY, CDR2 SMNVEV, per germline (reference sequence). CDR3 bases: TGTGCCAGCAGTCGAAGACTAGCAGAAGGCTACGAGCAGTACTTC. Encoded protein: CASSRRLAEGYEQYF.

This clonotype was recorded at least ten times. This chain joins TRBV7-2 and TRBJ1-6, with D possibly TRBD1 on 6 matching bases. CDR3 length: 23 amino acids. CDR1 is SGHTA and CDR2 is FQGNSA in the germline V gene. Trimming removed 2 bases at V and 14 bases at J, with 43 bases between. CDR3 DNA sequence: TGTGCCAGCAGCTTATTCGGGGTGGGTCCGAGGACAGTCGACAGCTACCAAGGGGGGGCCCTCCACTTT. This codes for CASSLFGVGPRTVDSYQGGALHF. Full variable domain (remainder filled in from reference TRBV7-2 and TRBJ1-6): GAGVSQSPSNKVTEKGKDVELRCDPISGHTALYWYRQSLGQGLEFLIYFQGNSAPDKSGLPSDRFSAERTGGSVSTLTIQRTQQEDSAVYLCASSLFGVGPRTVDSYQGGALHFGNGTRLTVT.

The CDR3 bases are TGCAGTGCTATCCGACAGGAGGATTCACCCCTCCACTTT. Residues: CSAIRQEDSPLHF. The chain combines TRBV20-1 with TRBJ1-6, with a tentative D call TRBD1 (6 bases). The V end was cut by 4 bases, the J end by 8 bases, with 12 bases between. This CDR3 has 13 residues. The germline CDR1 and CDR2 sequences are DFQATT and SNEGSKA (reference sequence).

This clonotype was seen a few times. The V gene is TRBV7-6, the J gene TRBJ2-1; unclear D gene. Germline V gene sequence: CDR1 SGHVS, CDR2 FNYEAQ. Trimming left V 1 base short and J 2 bases short, with 9 bases between. The CDR3 has 15 amino acids. The CDR3, as DNA: TGTGCCAGCAGCTTAGGCCGGGTGGCCTACAATGAGCAGTTCTTC. This gives the protein CASSLGRVAYNEQFF.

This chain uses TRBV4-3 with TRBJ2-3, with no clear D. The V gene lost 0 bases and the J gene lost 2 bases, with 6 bases spanning the gap. This CDR3 has 14 amino acids. From germline, CDR1 is LGHNA and CDR2 YSLEER. The CDR3 sequence is CASSQDPNTDTQYF. The CDR3 nucleotides read TGCGCCAGCAGCCAAGACCCTAACACAGATACGCAGTATTTT.

The chain links TRBV19 to TRBJ2-1, with TRBD1 identical over 8 bases. The V gene end was trimmed by 10 bases and the J gene end by 7 bases; junction bases not matched to a gene: 12. The CDR3 is 14 residues long. Germline-derived CDR1 and CDR2 are LNHDA and SQIVND (reference sequence). DNA for the CDR3: TGTGCCACCCAAAGGACAGGGATGTTGAATGAGCAGTTCTTC. This gives the protein CATQRTGMLNEQFF.

This chain uses TRBV5-4 with TRBJ1-4, with no clear D. Germline assignment: CDR1 SGHNT and CDR2 YYREEE (reference sequence). V lost 1 base to trimming and J lost 3 bases, with 10 bases between them. This CDR3 contains 15 residues. CDR3 DNA sequence: TGTGCCAGCAGCTTGCAGGACGGGGCTAATGAAAAACTGTTTTTT. Amino acids: CASSLQDGANEKLFF.

In its sample, this clonotype was seen a few times. This chain uses TRBV7-2 with TRBJ2-5; D perhaps matches TRBD2 (6 bases). This CDR3 contains 15 residues. Looked up from germline, CDR1 is SGHTA and CDR2 is FQGNSA. The ends were cut back, 5 bases at V and 4 bases at J, with 17 bases in the middle. The CDR3 reads CASSLPLEGPETQYF. The CDR3 DNA reads TGTGCCAGCAGCCTCCCACTGGAGGGGCCAGAGACCCAGTACTTC. The variable domain in full, completed from reference TRBV7-2 and TRBJ2-5, reads GAGVSQSPSNKVTEKGKDVELRCDPISGHTALYWYRQSLGQGLEFLIYFQGNSAPDKSGLPSDRFSAERTGGSVSTLTIQRTQQEDSAVYLCASSLPLEGPETQYFGPGTRLLVL.

This clonotype was detected ten times or more. CDR3 nucleotides: TGTGCCAGCAGGGTCGATGGAGGGCTGAACACTGAAGCTTTCTTT. This codes for CASRVDGGLNTEAFF. The rearrangement joins TRBV6-1 to TRBJ1-1; no definite D call. Germline V lookup: CDR1 MNHNS, CDR2 SASEGT. CDR3 size: 15 residues. Trimming left V 6 bases short and J 0 bases short, with 14 bases between.

This clonotype came up a few times. The chain carries TRBV7-6 and TRBJ1-1; perhaps TRBD1 as D (6 bases). Germline CDR1 and CDR2: SGHVS and FNYEAQ. This CDR3 comprises 15 residues. V was trimmed by 2 bases and J by 1 base, leaving 11 bases between them. The CDR3 region is CASSLSAGANTEAFF. The DNA for the CDR3 is TGTGCCAGCAGCTTAAGTGCGGGGGCGAACACTGAAGCTTTCTTT. Looking up the rest from reference TRBV7-6 and TRBJ1-1 gives the full variable domain: GAGVSQSPRYKVTKRGQDVALRCDPISGHVSLYWYRQALGQGPEFLTYFNYEAQQDKSGLPNDRFSAERPEGSISTLTIQRTEQRDSAMYRCASSLSAGANTEAFFGQGTRLTVV.

The V and J genes are TRBV7-6 and TRBJ2-1; 7 bases align to TRBD2. Trimming took 3 bases from V and 9 from J; bases not matched to a gene: 5. Per germline, CDR1 SGHVS and CDR2 FNYEAQ. There are 13 residues in the CDR3. The CDR3 sequence is CASSLGGRGEQFF. Here the CDR3 DNA reads TGTGCCAGCAGCTTGGGCGGGAGAGGTGAGCAGTTCTTC. Drawing the rest from reference TRBV7-6 and TRBJ2-1, the complete variable domain is GAGVSQSPRYKVTKRGQDVALRCDPISGHVSLYWYRQALGQGPEFLTYFNYEAQQDKSGLPNDRFSAERPEGSISTLTIQRTEQRDSAMYRCASSLGGRGEQFFGPGTRLTVL.

This chain connects TRBV12-5 to TRBJ1-1, with no clear D. Trimming took off 6 bases at V and 6 bases at J, with 8 bases between the two ends. The CDR3 loop spans 11 amino acids. CDR1 and CDR2 from the germline V gene are LGHNT and FRNRAP. CDR3 region: CASGSYAEAFF. CDR3 DNA: TGTGCTAGTGGGTCGTACGCTGAAGCTTTCTTT.

This clonotype was seen at least ten times. The chain recombines TRBV7-8 with TRBJ2-3; 11 bases align to TRBD2. The CDR3 is 17 residues long. CDR1 is SGHVS, CDR2 FQNEAQ, per germline. Unmatched junction bases numbered 7, after V lost 2 bases and J lost 3 bases. The CDR3 protein is CASSLNLRLAGTDTQYF. CDR3 nucleotide sequence: TGTGCCAGCAGCTTAAATCTTAGACTAGCGGGAACAGATACGCAGTATTTT. Variable domain in full (rest from reference TRBV7-8 and TRBJ2-3): GAGVSQSPRYKVAKRGQDVALRCDPISGHVSLFWYQQALGQGPEFLTYFQNEAQLDKSGLPSDRFFAERPEGSVSTLKIQRTQQEDSAVYLCASSLNLRLAGTDTQYFGPGTRLTVL.